This T cell receptor beta chain was identified in a study of identical twins. Germline assignment: CDR1 SNHLY and CDR2 FYNNEI. The CDR3 contains 12 residues. TCRdb analysed the 5' RACE reads with MiXCR anew, one entry per CDR3 protein. Of about 430,000 distinct CDR3 sequences listed, less than 20% were seen once; the top ten hold approximately 12%. This clonotype has a handful of counts. Germline and junction disagree at one end, which may indicate a read error. This TCR came from a man aged 45-65 years in good health. This chain joins TRBV2 and TRBJ2-4; either TRBD1 or TRBD2 may fit D (6 bases each). The sequencing sample was made of naive T cells sorted from blood. For the CDR3, the DNA is TGTGCCAGCAGTGAGGAGGGGGTGCAGTCCGACTTC. Protein: CASSEEGVQSDF.